The 27 T cell receptor beta chains presented below share a single source sample, sequenced in a study of T-cell memory formation after mild COVID-19 (dated by TCRdb to the early 2020s). The library was built by means of 5' RACE. For sequencing, an Illumina NovaSeq 6000 was employed. The public reads were run again by TCRdb, first through fastp at Q25 and then through MiXCR, and only productive beta chains were kept. Entries are consolidated by CDR3 protein sequence, retaining the most common genes and DNA. Here the sample has just over 200,000 distinct CDR3 sequences; around 9.5% occur a single time. Of the sample, 3.5% falls within the top ten clones. Sequencing was carried out using PBMCs or a T cell subset sorted from them (not recorded which). These TCRs come from a young man who had mild COVID-19 (a few samples of this study predate the infection). The sample titles of this study are shuffled in the database, so cell type and time point are left out; the donor was told from shared clones.

The gene calls are TRBV7-8 and TRBJ1-1, with 9 bases aligning to TRBD1. This CDR3 region has 13 residues. CDR1 and CDR2 (germline): SGHVS, FQNEAQ. V trimming: 5 bases; J trimming: 11 bases; junction bases outside the gene matches: 9. This CDR3 reads CASSIEQGAKAFF. The CDR3 coding sequence is TGTGCCAGCAGCATCGAACAGGGGGCGAAGGCTTTCTTT.

This clonotype was observed a few times. The chain links TRBV20-1 to TRBJ2-2; 13 nucleotides line up with TRBD2. The CDR3 has 17 amino acids. CDR1 is DFQATT and CDR2 is SNEGSKA in the germline V gene (reference sequence). After removal of 1 base from V and 4 bases from J, the junction contained 6 bases not matched to a gene. In DNA, the CDR3 is TGCAGTGCTAGAGCGACTAGCGGGGGGCGGGGCACCGGGGAGCTGTTTTTT. This encodes CSARATSGGRGTGELFF.

The V and J genes are TRBV7-3 and TRBJ2-7; 9 nucleotides match TRBD1. In germline, CDR1 is SGHTA, CDR2 FQGTGA. This CDR3 has 13 residues. The V and J ends lost 6 bases and 6 bases, in that order; junction bases with no gene match: 6. Written as DNA, the CDR3 is TGTGCCAGCAGTTCCACAGGGGGCCTCGAGCAGTACTTC. Protein sequence: CASSSTGGLEQYF.

This clonotype occurred a few times. The V gene is TRBV7-2, the J gene TRBJ1-6, with 7 bases matching TRBD1. This CDR3 is built from 13 residues. Germline V gives CDR1 SGHTA, CDR2 FQGNSA. V lost 5 bases, J lost 9 bases, and 4 bases stayed unmatched. CDR3 sequence (DNA): TGTGCCAGCAGCATGACAGGGTCTTCACCCCTCCACTTT. This codes for CASSMTGSSPLHF. Combining the CDR3 with reference TRBV7-2 and TRBJ1-6 gives the whole variable domain GAGVSQSPSNKVTEKGKDVELRCDPISGHTALYWYRQSLGQGLEFLIYFQGNSAPDKSGLPSDRFSAERTGGSVSTLTIQRTQQEDSAVYLCASSMTGSSPLHFGNGTRLTVT.

A few counts support this clonotype. The J gene is TRBJ1-6, the V gene TRBV6-1; D is unclear. The germline V and J ends were trimmed by 1 base and 9 bases, with 10 bases remaining between them. The CDR3 sequence is 14 residues long. CDR1 is MNHNS and CDR2 is SASEGT in the germline V gene. As DNA, the CDR3 is TGTGCCAGCAGTGAAGGGCCGGCCGGTTCACCCCTCCACTTT. Protein: CASSEGPAGSPLHF.

This rearrangement joins TRBV2 to TRBJ2-7; D is ambiguous. Germline CDR1 and CDR2: SNHLY and FYNNEI. The CDR3 extends over 11 amino acids. Deletions cut 6 bases from V and 9 bases from J, with 12 bases between. CDR3 coding DNA: TGTGCCAGCAGAATTGTGAAGCCGCAGTACTTC. Its translation is CASRIVKPQYF.

This clonotype was counted a few times. This rearrangement joins TRBV27 to TRBJ1-5, with D tentatively TRBD1 (5 bases). The CDR3 has 14 amino acids. Germline CDR1 reads MNHEY; CDR2 reads SMNVEV (reference sequence). V lost 3 bases and J 1 base, leaving 7 bases between the germline ends. The CDR3 sequence is CASSFQGSNQPQHF. The CDR3 DNA sequence: TGTGCCAGCAGTTTCCAGGGAAGCAATCAGCCCCAGCATTTT.

The V gene is TRBV2, the J gene TRBJ2-3, with 8 bases matching TRBD1. Germline CDR1 and CDR2: SNHLY and FYNNEI. The CDR3 runs to 14 residues. V was clipped by 9 bases and J by 6 bases; unmatched bases: 11. CDR3 residues: CASGTRGQGDTQYF. In DNA, the CDR3 is TGTGCCAGTGGAACGCGAGGACAGGGCGATACGCAGTATTTT.

V and J are TRBV18 and TRBJ2-5; possible D gene TRBD1, 5 bases. Trimming left V 6 bases short and J 2 bases short, with 10 bases between. The CDR3 contains 13 residues. The germline V gene has CDR1 KGHSH and CDR2 LQKENI. CDR3 sequence (DNA): TGTGCCAGCTCCCCGAGACAGCAAGAGACCCAGTACTTC. It translates to CASSPRQQETQYF.

This clonotype was observed at least ten times. Germline is not matched at one junction end, which may reflect a read error. The chain carries TRBV5-4 and TRBJ2-5; 9 nucleotides align to TRBD1. Germline CDR1 is SGHNT and CDR2 is YYREEE (reference sequence). The CDR3 loop spans 12 amino acids. The CDR3 is CASSLNRDRVFF. In nucleotides, the CDR3 is TGTGCCAGCAGCTTGAACCGGGACAGGGTGTTCTTC.

The chain uses TRBV4-2 and TRBJ1-6; unclear D gene. This CDR3 comprises 18 residues. V gave up 0 bases and J gave up 11 bases, with 23 bases separating them. Germline assignment: CDR1 LGHNA and CDR2 YNFKEQ. CDR3 residues: CASSQDRHSGGARTPLHF. CDR3 in DNA: TGTGCCAGCAGCCAAGACCGCCACTCGGGAGGCGCAAGGACACCCCTCCACTTT.

The CDR3 spells CASSLGAGVTYEQYF. In nucleotides, the CDR3 is TGCGCCAGCAGCTTGGGCGCCGGGGTAACCTACGAGCAGTACTTC. This sequence joins TRBV5-1 and TRBJ2-7, with D perhaps matching TRBD2 (5 bases). V dropped 0 bases and J dropped 2 bases, with 12 bases sitting between them. Germline V gene data show CDR1 as SGHRS and CDR2 as YFSETQ. The CDR3 covers 15 residues.

This clonotype has just a few counts. The genes are TRBV7-9 and TRBJ2-5; tentatively, D is TRBD1 (6 bases). V was shortened by 6 bases and J by 10 bases, with 9 bases between the two germline ends. Germline CDR1 and CDR2: SEHNR and FQNEAQ (reference sequence). The CDR3 is 10 residues long. This CDR3 reads CASRPGVQYF. In DNA form, the CDR3 reads TGTGCCAGCAGGCCAGGGGTCCAGTACTTC.

This clonotype turned up a few times. J is TRBJ1-1 and V is TRBV18; TRBD1 agrees at 8 bases. This CDR3 spans 15 amino acids. The V and J ends lost 3 bases and 1 base, in that order; junction bases with no gene match: 4. Germline CDR1 reads KGHSH; CDR2 reads LQKENI. The CDR3, as DNA: TGTGCCAGCTCACCGGGGGACAGGAGGAACACTGAAGCTTTCTTT. Encoded protein: CASSPGDRRNTEAFF.

This clonotype was observed many times. The chain couples TRBV20-1 to TRBJ1-1, with TRBD1 as a possible D gene (6 bases). V dropped 5 bases and J dropped 1 base, with 14 bases sitting between them. CDR3 size: 14 residues. CDR1 DFQATT and CDR2 SNEGSKA come from the germline V gene (reference sequence). The CDR3 DNA reads as TGCAGTGCTCGCGAACAGGGCGGGAACACTGAAGCTTTCTTT. It codes for CSAREQGGNTEAFF.

This chain uses TRBV20-1 with TRBJ1-5; D gene uncertain. The CDR3 spans 15 residues. With 4 bases removed from V and 6 bases from J, the gap between germline ends came to 19 bases. Germline V CDR1 and CDR2: DFQATT, SNEGSKA (reference sequence). The CDR3 coding sequence is TGCAGTGCTAAGGCTGTGGACGCTCGAGTTCAGCCCCAGCATTTT. This sequence encodes CSAKAVDARVQPQHF.

V is TRBV7-2 and J is TRBJ1-1; no clear D gene. The CDR3 consists of 15 residues. Germline V gene lookup returns CDR1 SGHTA and CDR2 FQGNSA. Deletions cut 1 base from V and 3 bases from J, with 12 bases between. DNA for the CDR3: TGTGCCAGCAGCTTAGGGCCGGGCATAGACACTGAAGCTTTCTTT. Translation gives CASSLGPGIDTEAFF. The whole variable domain, remainder taken from reference TRBV7-2 and TRBJ1-1, is GAGVSQSPSNKVTEKGKDVELRCDPISGHTALYWYRQSLGQGLEFLIYFQGNSAPDKSGLPSDRFSAERTGGSVSTLTIQRTQQEDSAVYLCASSLGPGIDTEAFFGQGTRLTVV.

CDR3 coding DNA: TGTGCCAGTACCCCCGCGCGGCGGCATGAAAAACTGTTTTTT. Its translation: CASTPARRHEKLFF. The chain uses TRBV19 and TRBJ1-4; D is unclear. V lost 7 bases to trimming and J lost 6 bases, with 15 bases between them. The CDR3 contains 14 residues. The germline V gene has CDR1 LNHDA and CDR2 SQIVND (reference sequence). Combining the CDR3 with reference TRBV19 and TRBJ1-4 gives the whole variable domain DGGITQSPKYLFRKEGQNVTLSCEQNLNHDAMYWYRQDPGQGLRLIYYSQIVNDFQKGDIAEGYSVSREKKESFPLTVTSAQKNPTAFYLCASTPARRHEKLFFGSGTQLSVL.

The chain links TRBV20-1 to TRBJ2-5; 8 nucleotides line up with TRBD1. V shed 3 bases, J shed 5 bases, and the junction held 23 bases outside the gene matches. Germline V lookup: CDR1 DFQATT, CDR2 SNEGSKA (reference sequence). This CDR3 is 19 amino acids long. The CDR3 protein is CSASDRTGPVGVAPETQYF. The CDR3 DNA sequence: TGCAGTGCTAGTGACCGGACAGGGCCCGTCGGAGTGGCCCCGGAGACCCAGTACTTC.

The chain joins TRBV7-2 to TRBJ2-3; D remains unclear. The germline V and J ends were trimmed by 1 base and 0 bases, with 11 bases remaining between them. From germline, CDR1 is SGHTA and CDR2 FQGNSA. The CDR3 loop spans 16 amino acids. For the CDR3, the DNA is TGTGCCAGCAGCTTAGACCTAGAACGGAGCACAGATACGCAGTATTTT. This translates into CASSLDLERSTDTQYF.

There are a few counts of this clonotype. V usage is TRBV6-2 or TRBV6-3 and J usage is TRBJ2-1, with 9 bases lining up with TRBD2. The CDR3 is made up of 14 amino acids. Germline V gene lookup returns CDR1 MNHEY and CDR2 SVGEGT. The trim removed 6 bases at V and 5 bases at J, leaving 5 bases unmatched. The CDR3 loop reads CASRQRGVDNEQFF. CDR3 nucleotides: TGTGCCAGCAGACAGCGGGGGGTAGACAATGAGCAGTTCTTC.

This chain links TRBV4-2 with TRBJ2-2, with 12 bases that match TRBD2. Germline V CDR1 and CDR2: LGHNA, YNFKEQ. The V segment lost 5 bases and the J segment 4 bases; nucleotides outside the gene matches: 5. The CDR3 sequence is 16 residues long. CDR3 residues: CASSSETSGGTGELFF. In DNA, the CDR3 is TGTGCCAGCAGCTCCGAGACTAGCGGGGGCACCGGGGAGCTGTTTTTT.

Ten or more counts support this clonotype. The chain uses TRBV7-6 and TRBJ2-7; D unresolved. CDR3 length: 18 amino acids. The germline V gene has CDR1 SGHVS and CDR2 FNYEAQ. The V and J ends lost 1 base and 0 bases respectively, with 19 bases between them. The CDR3 nucleotides read TGTGCCAGCAGCTTAGGGGTGGTTGGGCTTACGAGCTCCTACGAGCAGTACTTC. Translating gives CASSLGVVGLTSSYEQYF.

This clonotype occurred many times. The chain has TRBV7-8 and TRBJ1-5; 9 bases align to TRBD1. The CDR3 extends over 15 amino acids. The V gene's germline CDR1 is SGHVS and CDR2 FQNEAQ. The V gene end was trimmed by 2 bases and the J gene end by 9 bases; junction bases not matched to a gene: 8. CDR3 DNA sequence: TGTGCCAGCAGCTTACCTGGACAGGGGACGGGGCCCCAGCATTTT. This encodes CASSLPGQGTGPQHF.

Ten or more counts support this clonotype. This chain links TRBV20-1 with TRBJ1-5; tentatively, D is TRBD1 (5 bases). V dropped 3 bases and J dropped 3 bases, with 18 bases sitting between them. CDR3 length: 16 residues. Looked up from germline, CDR1 is DFQATT and CDR2 is SNEGSKA (reference sequence). Here the CDR3 DNA reads TGCAGTGCTAGGGACCCGTTATCGGGGGACAATCAGCCCCAGCATTTT. Encoded protein: CSARDPLSGDNQPQHF.

This clonotype was seen at least ten times. The V and J genes are TRBV20-1 and TRBJ1-5; TRBD1 matches 8 bases. The CDR3 spans 15 residues. The ends lost 0 bases at V and 3 bases at J; junction bases unmatched: 4. CDR1 DFQATT and CDR2 SNEGSKA come from the germline V gene (reference sequence). DNA of the CDR3: TGCAGTGCTAGAGAAAGGGACAGGTTCAATCAGCCCCAGCATTTT. Its translation is CSARERDRFNQPQHF.

V gene TRBV12-3 or TRBV12-4 combines with J gene TRBJ1-5; D might be TRBD1 (5 bases). Trimming pared 7 bases from V and 0 bases from J, leaving 10 bases between. The CDR3 spans 14 residues. The CDR3 is CASTRQYSNQPQHF. The CDR3 DNA follows: TGTGCCAGCACACGACAGTATAGCAATCAGCCCCAGCATTTT.